Listed below are T cell receptor beta chains from one sample, sequenced in a study of T cells in Graves' hyperthyroidism and ophthalmopathy. From the multiplex PCR reads, TCRdb called clonotypes with MiXCR, one entry per CDR3 protein. The repertoire holds some 460,000 distinct CDR3 sequences, with about a sixth as singletons. The sequencing input was blood. The receptor set was obtained from a woman under 30 with Graves' hyperthyroidism. The CDR3 runs from the conserved cysteine through the conserved F or W. The order of the fields is D gene, clone size, J gene, V gene, CDR3 protein, CDR3 DNA. D genes are given only for firm matches. Some rows have no size entry. The others give once, few or many, or a class for an expanded clone.

.,many,TRBJ2-1,TRBV19,CASSTGTAYNEQFF,TGTGCCAGTAGTACAGGGACCGCATACAATGAGCAGTTCTTC
.,.,TRBJ1-1,TRBV5-1,CASSLIRNTEAFF,TGCGCCAGCAGCTTGATTCGAAACACTGAAGCTTTCTTT
TRBD2,many,TRBJ2-1,TRBV12-3/TRBV12-4,CASSLELAGALHEQFF,TGTGCCAGCAGTTTAGAACTAGCGGGGGCCCTCCATGAGCAGTTCTTC
.,.,TRBJ1-2,TRBV7-9,CASSLTGERHGYTF,TGTGCCAGCAGCTTAACGGGGGAACGGCATGGCTACACCTTC
TRBD1,many,TRBJ1-1,TRBV5-1,CASSFRTGDSQTEAFF,TGCGCCAGCAGCTTCAGGACGGGGGACAGTCAGACTGAAGCTTTCTTT
.,.,TRBJ1-5,TRBV24-1,CATSDHGGAHQPQHF,TGTGCCACCAGTGACCACGGGGGGGCCCATCAGCCCCAGCATTTT
.,many,TRBJ2-3,TRBV11-3,CASSRTDTQYF,TGTGCCAGCAGCCGAACAGATACGCAGTATTTT
.,many,TRBJ2-1,TRBV2,CASSFYNEQFF,TGTGCCAGCAGTTTTTACAATGAGCAGTTCTTC
.,.,TRBJ1-1,TRBV20-1,CSADQRSMLAMNTEAFF,TGCAGTGCAGACCAAAGGTCGATGTTGGCGATGAACACTGAAGCTTTCTTT
.,.,TRBJ1-1,TRBV7-3,CASSPERGLISPWMNTEAFF,TGTGCCAGCAGCCCAGAGAGAGGCCTGATATCACCCTGGATGAACACTGAAGCTTTCTTT
.,few,TRBJ2-3,TRBV2,CASRRTSTDTQYF,TGTGCCAGCAGACGCACCAGCACAGATACGCAGTATTTT
.,few,TRBJ2-3,TRBV2,CASQQEIWQYF,TGTGCCAGTCAACAGGAGATCTGGCAGTATTTT
.,few,TRBJ2-2,TRBV20-1,CSAREKARELFF,TGCAGTGCTAGAGAAAAAGCCCGGGAGCTGTTTTTT
TRBD2,.,TRBJ2-2,TRBV7-3,CASRYPGGPGGELFF,TGTGCCAGCAGATACCCGGGAGGCCCCGGCGGGGAGCTGTTTTTT
.,many,TRBJ2-1,TRBV11-2,CASTSLKRPKGESYNEQFF,TGTGCCAGCACCTCATTAAAACGTCCGAAGGGGGAATCCTACAATGAGCAGTTCTTC
.,.,TRBJ1-5,TRBV28,CASSPLGGVGNQCQHF,TGTGCCAGCAGTCCCTTAGGAGGGGTGGGGAATCAGTGCCAGCATTTT
.,.,TRBJ1-6,TRBV3-1,CASSSNIPGGDSPLHF,TGTGCCAGCAGCTCAAACATCCCGGGGGGTGATTCACCCCTCCACTTT
TRBD1,.,TRBJ1-1,TRBV19,CASSNPDRVIDTEAFF,TGTGCCAGTAGTAACCCAGACAGGGTTATTGACACTGAAGCTTTCTTT
.,.,TRBJ2-3,TRBV6-1,CASSEYSGSTDTQYF,TGTGCCAGCAGTGAATATTCGGGAAGCACAGATACGCAGTATTTT
.,few,TRBJ2-1,TRBV27,CASSPDHLNEQFF,TGTGCCAGCAGTCCGGACCATCTCAATGAGCAGTTCTTC
.,.,TRBJ2-5,TRBV19,CASSIGTSVEETQYF,TGTGCCAGTAGTATTGGGACCTCAGTAGAAGAGACCCAGTACTTC
.,few,TRBJ2-6,TRBV5-6,CASSSRGAEGAANVLTF,TGTGCCAGCAGCTCGAGGGGGGCGGAAGGGGCGGCCAACGTCCTGACTTTC
.,.,TRBJ2-1,TRBV2,CASEAIYNEQFF,TGTGCCAGCGAGGCTATTTACAATGAGCAGTTCTTC
TRBD1,.,TRBJ1-2,TRBV7-9,CASSPSGTGRGGYTF,TGTGCCAGCAGCCCATCCGGGACAGGGAGGGGCGGCTACACCTTC
TRBD1,few,TRBJ1-4,TRBV4-2,CASSQAIPQGNEKLFF,TGTGCCAGCAGCCAAGCGATTCCACAGGGGAATGAAAAACTGTTTTTT
.,many,TRBJ2-7,TRBV7-2,CASSFPGGFEQYF,TGTGCCAGCAGCTTCCCTGGTGGTTTCGAGCAGTACTTC
.,few,TRBJ1-5,TRBV12-3/TRBV12-4,CASSVAGFGQPQHF,TGTGCCAGCAGTGTGGCAGGGTTCGGTCAGCCCCAGCATTTT
TRBD1,many,TRBJ1-1,TRBV28,CASSSGGTGDTEAFF,TGTGCCAGCAGTTCGGGAGGGACAGGGGACACTGAAGCTTTCTTT
.,few,TRBJ1-2,TRBV19,CASSTLSVTEDYGYTF,TGTGCCAGTAGTACCCTTTCTGTGACAGAGGACTATGGCTACACCTTC
.,many,TRBJ1-3,TRBV6-1,CASGRVIGNTIYF,TGTGCCAGCGGAAGGGTCATTGGAAACACCATATATTTT
.,.,TRBJ1-2,TRBV20-1,CSARKGTVAGGYTF,TGCAGTGCGCGTAAGGGTACTGTCGCGGGCGGCTACACCTTC
TRBD1,few,TRBJ1-5,TRBV19,CASKDRGHQPQHF,TGTGCCAGTAAAGACAGGGGCCATCAGCCCCAGCATTTT
.,many,TRBJ1-1,TRBV6-1,CASSNTGTEAFF,TGTGCCAGCAGTAACACAGGCACTGAAGCTTTCTTT
TRBD1,few,TRBJ2-3,TRBV7-9,CASSRLDRGYTQYF,TGTGCCAGCAGCCGTCTCGACAGGGGTTATACGCAGTATTTT
.,.,TRBJ2-1,TRBV15,CATSRSGVLEQRQFF,TGTGCCACCAGCAGATCAGGGGTACTAGAACAGAGGCAGTTCTTC
.,.,TRBJ1-6,TRBV6-1,CASRGGMGHSPLHF,TGTGCCAGCAGGGGGGGAATGGGCCATTCACCCCTCCACTTT
.,many,TRBJ2-5,TRBV18,CASSPETAQETQYF,TGTGCCAGCTCACCAGAGACAGCCCAAGAGACCCAGTACTTC
.,few,TRBJ2-2,TRBV20-1,CSAPVPDRGELFF,TGCAGTGCGCCCGTCCCGGATCGCGGGGAGCTGTTTTTT
.,many,TRBJ2-3,TRBV5-1,CASSWGRGTDTQYF,TGCGCCAGCAGCTGGGGACGGGGCACAGATACGCAGTATTTT
.,.,TRBJ1-5,TRBV4-1,CASSQGYRVNPNQPQHF,TGCGCCAGCAGCCAAGGGTATCGGGTCAACCCCAATCAGCCCCAGCATTTT
.,.,TRBJ2-2,TRBV5-5,CASGRGMNTGELFF,TGTGCCAGCGGAAGGGGGATGAACACCGGGGAGCTGTTTTTT
TRBD1,many,TRBJ1-1,TRBV28,CASSIPTGGKTEAFF,TGTGCCAGCAGTATCCCGACAGGGGGTAAGACTGAAGCTTTCTTT
TRBD1,few,TRBJ1-2,TRBV5-1,CASGQGSAYGYTF,TGCGCCAGCGGACAGGGGAGCGCCTATGGCTACACCTTC
.,.,TRBJ2-7,TRBV5-1,CASSLEWGLEQYF,TGCGCCAGCAGCTTGGAATGGGGGCTAGAGCAGTACTTC
.,many,TRBJ2-7,TRBV7-9,CASSKNPRSSYEQYF,TGTGCCAGCAGCAAAAACCCTAGAAGCTCCTACGAGCAGTACTTC
.,many,TRBJ2-7,TRBV18,CASSPQEATYEQYF,TGTGCCAGCTCACCACAGGAGGCAACCTACGAGCAGTACTTC
.,many,TRBJ2-7,TRBV20-1,CSARGGPAKEQYF,TGCAGTGCTAGGGGGGGGCCGGCTAAGGAGCAGTACTTC
.,few,TRBJ1-1,TRBV5-1,CASATAVGGTALFF,TGCGCCAGCGCTACCGCCGTGGGGGGCACAGCCCTCTTCTTT
.,few,TRBJ1-6,TRBV20-1,CSARSLGERNNSPLHF,TGCAGTGCTAGGTCCCTGGGGGAACGTAATAATTCACCCCTCCACTTT
TRBD1,few,TRBJ1-5,TRBV6-6,CASSYEQGVDQPQHF,TGTGCCAGCAGTTACGAGCAGGGGGTGGATCAGCCCCAGCATTTT
TRBD2,few,TRBJ2-5,TRBV4-1,CASSLSGGVGETQYF,TGCGCCAGCAGTCTAAGCGGGGGGGTCGGCGAGACCCAGTACTTC
.,many,TRBJ1-6,TRBV7-3,CASSLEADSPLHF,TGTGCCAGCAGCTTAGAGGCTGATTCACCCCTCCACTTT
.,many,TRBJ2-5,TRBV6-6,CASSYWSGKQETQYF,TGTGCCAGCAGTTACTGGTCCGGGAAACAAGAGACCCAGTACTTC
TRBD1,.,TRBJ1-5,TRBV19,CASSDRGIQPQHF,TGTGCCAGTAGTGACAGGGGAATTCAGCCCCAGCATTTT
.,many,TRBJ2-2,TRBV11-2,CASSSAPGGTNTGELFF,TGTGCCAGCAGCTCCGCGCCCGGCGGGACGAACACCGGGGAGCTGTTTTTT
TRBD1,many,TRBJ2-7,TRBV20-1,CSAESGTGTYEQYF,TGCAGTGCTGAATCCGGGACAGGGACCTACGAGCAGTACTTC